This T cell receptor (beta chain) appears in the sequencing data of a study of T cells in Graves' hyperthyroidism and ophthalmopathy. Looking at the study overall: Peripheral blood draws took place at initial diagnosis, ahead of any treatment. Overall study findings and caveats: Blood also held most thyroid clonotypes expanded beyond 0.001.

The CDR3 extends over 17 amino acids. Trimming stripped 1 base from V and 1 base from J, with 16 bases between. The sample holds many counts of this clonotype. What it recognizes is unknown. Disease duration under 2 months; hyperthyroidism patients were aged 18 to 65. Cells are PBMCs isolated from around 10 ml of fresh blood. Authors of the study amplified TCR beta CDR3 regions from RNA transcripts. Initially, a first-round RT-PCR of the TCR CDR3 employed the HTBI primer set. TCRdb independently ran MiXCR on the multiplex PCR reads; one entry per CDR3 protein. The sample carries approximately 480,000 distinct CDR3 sequences, around 21% recorded once.

Sequencing input: blood. V usage is TRBV12-3 or TRBV12-4 and J usage is TRBJ2-5; D tentatively fits TRBD1 or TRBD2 (5 bases each). This TCR was sampled from a man aged 18 to 35 with Graves' hyperthyroidism. The CDR3 loop reads CASSLGGRLEPQETQYF. In DNA form, the CDR3 reads TGTGCCAGCAGTTTAGGGGGACGCCTAGAGCCCCAAGAGACCCAGTACTTC.